The TCR beta chain described here comes from a study of cytomegalovirus exposure and HLA in healthy donors. Study outcomes and limitations: Most TCR beta V segments were productive about 87% or about 30% of the time in an earlier analysis.

A few counts support this clone. Its antigen is currently unknown. The PCR had 60 Vbeta and 13 Jbeta primers. Assay used: immunoSEQ multiplex PCR; TCRdb lists only in-frame clones, some missing. The sample consists of around 93,000 clones, approximately 80% of them appearing once. The CDR3 length is 19 residues. The V gene end was trimmed by 1 base and the J gene end by 0 bases; junction bases not matched to a gene: 11. The V gene's germline CDR1 is LGHNA and CDR2 YNFKEQ. V and J are TRBV4-2 and TRBJ2-3; 9 bases fit TRBD1. Sequencing was done on a sample of PBMCs. This TCR derives from a man over 45 in good health and CMV-seronegative. CDR3 sequence (DNA): TGTGCCAGCAGCCAAGGGGGGGGGACAGGGATCAGGAGCACAGATACGCAGTATTTT. Its translation: CASSQGGGTGIRSTDTQYF.